A single sample gave rise to the 7 T cell receptor beta chains below, sequenced in a study of human T cells and chemical hapten exposure. Each CDR3 protein is one row after TCRdb ran MiXCR on the RACE reads. In the table there are approximately 96,000 distinct CDR3 sequences, around 9.3% of which are singletons. Time point here: patch test 2, 6 weeks after DPC sensitization. The treatment denotes: therapeutic diphenylcyclopropenone sensitization with weekly scalp DPC. Source: whole blood, taken in connection with sensitization to the hapten diphenylcyclopropenone (DPC). The origin of the receptors is a woman aged 40 to 50 with alopecia areata. Some clones in this sample may be carry-over from other donors' samples.

The CDR3 bases are TGTGCCAGCAGGCGGCAGGGGGCAAACATTCAGTACTTC. Translation: CASRRQGANIQYF. V is TRBV2 and J is TRBJ2-4; 8 nucleotides match TRBD1. There are 13 residues in the CDR3. Germline trimming cut 6 bases from V and 6 bases from J; bases unmatched to any gene: 4. Germline-derived CDR1 and CDR2 are SNHLY and FYNNEI.

This sequence joins TRBV3-1 and TRBJ1-5; tentatively, D is TRBD1 (6 bases). The ends were cut back, 4 bases at V and 7 bases at J, with 20 bases in the middle. CDR3 length equals 16 residues. The V gene's germline CDR1 is LGHDT and CDR2 YNNKEL (reference sequence). The CDR3 DNA reads TGTGCCAGCAGCCCCGACCGCACAGGGTTAGGGCAGCCCCAGCATTTT. Protein product: CASSPDRTGLGQPQHF.

The chain has TRBV20-1 and TRBJ2-1; D is uncertain. The germline gives CDR1 DFQATT, CDR2 SNEGSKA (reference sequence). CDR3 length equals 13 residues. Trimming took 3 bases from V and 6 from J, leaving 12 bases between them. The CDR3 loop is CSARKRRGNEQFF. CDR3 coding DNA: TGCAGTGCTAGGAAGCGCCGTGGCAATGAGCAGTTCTTC.

The chain has TRBV28 and TRBJ1-2; D is possibly TRBD1 (5 bases). CDR1 is MDHEN and CDR2 is SYDVKM in the germline V gene. The V gene lost 4 bases and the J gene lost 4 bases, with 10 bases spanning the gap. The CDR3 is made up of 13 amino acids. The CDR3 DNA sequence: TGTGCCAGCAGTTCTTCCGGGGGCTATGGCTACACCTTC. Amino acid sequence: CASSSSGGYGYTF.

This clonotype has more than one count but fewer than ten. The CDR3 DNA sequence: TGTGCCAGCAGCCCCGCTAGCGGGAGCACAGATACGCAGTATTTT. This gives the protein CASSPASGSTDTQYF. This chain joins TRBV7-8 and TRBJ2-3; 8 bases are a match to TRBD2. Germline assignment: CDR1 SGHVS and CDR2 FQNEAQ. The CDR3 sequence is 15 residues long. V lost 5 bases and J lost 0; bases outside the gene matches: 4.

The rearrangement joins TRBV4-3 to TRBJ2-7, with 7 bases fitting TRBD1. With 0 bases clipped from V and 2 bases from J, the junction kept 7 bases outside the gene matches. The CDR3 runs to 16 residues. CDR1 LGHNA and CDR2 YSLEER come from the germline V gene. The CDR3 nucleotides are TGCGCCAGCAGCCAAGATGCCCCGGGACAGACCTACGAGCAGTACTTC. It translates to CASSQDAPGQTYEQYF.

This clonotype was recorded at least ten times. The chain employs TRBV7-9 and TRBJ2-1, with TRBD2 matching 12 bases. V lost 5 bases, J lost 7 bases, and 12 bases stayed unmatched. CDR1 and CDR2 from the germline V gene are SEHNR and FQNEAQ (reference sequence). This CDR3 contains 17 residues. CDR3 loop: CASSTRLAGAPRNEQFF. The CDR3 bases are TGTGCCAGCAGCACCCGACTAGCGGGAGCCCCTCGTAATGAGCAGTTCTTC.